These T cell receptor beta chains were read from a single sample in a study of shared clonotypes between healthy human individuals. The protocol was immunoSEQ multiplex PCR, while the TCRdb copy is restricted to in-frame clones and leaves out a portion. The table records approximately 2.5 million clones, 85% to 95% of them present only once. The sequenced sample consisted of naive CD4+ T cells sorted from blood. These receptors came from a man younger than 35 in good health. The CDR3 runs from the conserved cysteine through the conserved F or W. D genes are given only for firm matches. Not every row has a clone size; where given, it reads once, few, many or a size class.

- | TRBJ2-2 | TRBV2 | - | TGTGCCAGCAGGGGGACTGCCGGGGAGCTGTTTTTT | CASRGTAGELFF
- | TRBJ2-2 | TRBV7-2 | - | TGTGCCAGCAGCTTAACGGCGAACACCGGGGAGCTGTTTTTT | CASSLTANTGELFF
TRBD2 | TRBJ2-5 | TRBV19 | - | TGTGCCAGTAGTAGGCAGGGGACTAGCGGGGAGACCCAGTACTTC | CASSRQGTSGETQYF
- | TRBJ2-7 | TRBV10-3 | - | TGTGCCATCAGTGTAGTCAGGGACTACGAGCAGTACTTC | CAISVVRDYEQYF
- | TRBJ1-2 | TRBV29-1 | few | TGCAGCGTGAAACAGGGTGACTATGGCTACACCTTC | CSVKQGDYGYTF
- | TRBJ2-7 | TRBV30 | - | TGTGCCTGGGGGGACACCCTTTACGAGCAGTACTTC | CAWGDTLYEQYF
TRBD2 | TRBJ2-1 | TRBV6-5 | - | TGTGCCAGCAGCGTACTAGCGGGAGCAAGAAATGAGCAGTTCTTC | CASSVLAGARNEQFF
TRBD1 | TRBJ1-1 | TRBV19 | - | TGTGCCAGTACGGGACAGCCGAACACTGAAGCTTTCTTT | CASTGQPNTEAFF
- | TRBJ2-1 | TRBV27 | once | TGTGCCAGCTCGTCCGCCGGGGGAGTCAATGAGCAGTTCTTC | CASSSAGGVNEQFF
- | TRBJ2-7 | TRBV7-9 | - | TGTGCCAGCAGCTTTGAGGCAGGCTCCGAGCAGTACTTC | CASSFEAGSEQYF
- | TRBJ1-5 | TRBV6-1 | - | TGTGCCAGCAGTGATGGCAGCAATCAGCCCCAGCATTTT | CASSDGSNQPQHF
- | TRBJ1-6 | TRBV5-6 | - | TGTGCCAGCAGCCCCGGCGAGGGGACCCTCCACTTT | CASSPGEGTLHF
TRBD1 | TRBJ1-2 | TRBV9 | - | TGTGCCAGCAGCGTAGAATCCGCCAGGGGGAAAGGCTACACCTTC | CASSVESARGKGYTF
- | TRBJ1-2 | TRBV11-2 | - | TGTGCCAGCAGTCAATGGGTGCCCCGAGAGGGCTACACCTTC | CASSQWVPREGYTF
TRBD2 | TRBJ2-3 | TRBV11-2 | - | TGTGCCAGCAGCTTAGATCGGCTAGCGGGGGGCACAGATACGCAGTATTTT | CASSLDRLAGGTDTQYF
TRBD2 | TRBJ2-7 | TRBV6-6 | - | TGTGCCAGCAGGACAGCCGGGACTAGGACTTACGAGCAGTACTTC | CASRTAGTRTYEQYF
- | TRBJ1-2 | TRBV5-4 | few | TGTGCCAGCAGCACCGGACTAGGTCCTAAATCTTTCACCTTC | CASSTGLGPKSFTF
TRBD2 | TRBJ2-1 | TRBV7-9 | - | TGTGCCAGCAGCTGGGGGGGACTACAATACAATGAGCAGTTCTTC | CASSWGGLQYNEQFF
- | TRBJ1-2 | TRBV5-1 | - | TGCGCCAGCAGCTTGAGCCAGGGCGGCTACACCTTC | CASSLSQGGYTF
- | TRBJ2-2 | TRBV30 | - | TGTGCCTGGAGTGGACGCGCCGGGGAGCTGTTTTTT | CAWSGRAGELFF
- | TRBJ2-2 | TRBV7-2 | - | TGTGCCAGCAGCCCAGCCGGGACCTCGAACACCGGGGAGCTGTTTTTT | CASSPAGTSNTGELFF
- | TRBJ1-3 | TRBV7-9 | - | TGTGCCAGCAGCCAGACACAAGGCACCACGTGGAACGCCATATATTTT | CASSQTQGTTWNAIYF
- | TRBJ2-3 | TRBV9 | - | TGTGCCAGCAGCGTAAGAGAGGGGTCGGTCACAGATACGCAGTATTTT | CASSVREGSVTDTQYF
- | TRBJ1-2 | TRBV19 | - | TGTGCCAGTAGTATAGTTGAGGCTAACTATGGCTACACCTTC | CASSIVEANYGYTF
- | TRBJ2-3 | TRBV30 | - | TGTGCCTGGAGTCGAGGGTCTCGCACAGATACACAGTATTTT | CAWSRGSRTDTQYF
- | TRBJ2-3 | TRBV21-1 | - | TGTGCCAGCAGCAAACCTGGACTAGCGCTCACAGATACGCAGTATTTT | CASSKPGLALTDTQYF
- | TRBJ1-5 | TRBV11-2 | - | TGTGCCAGCAGCGGCCATGGGGGGGGCAATCAGCCCCAGCATTTT | CASSGHGGGNQPQHF
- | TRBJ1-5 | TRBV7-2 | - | TGTGCCAGCAGCTTTGCAGCTCTAACGGGTCAGCCCCAGCATTTT | CASSFAALTGQPQHF
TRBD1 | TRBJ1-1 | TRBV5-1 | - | TGCGCCAGCAGCTTGCCTGCAGGGACAGGGAGCACTGAAGCTTTCTTT | CASSLPAGTGSTEAFF
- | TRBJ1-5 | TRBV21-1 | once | TGTGCCAGCACCTTAAAATGGGGGGGAAGGGAGGCAGTTTGCAATCAGCCCCAGCATTTT | CASTLKWGGREAVCNQPQHF
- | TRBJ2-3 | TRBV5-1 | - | TGCGCCAGCAGCTTGGCTCAAGCACCAGATACGCAGTATTTT | CASSLAQAPDTQYF
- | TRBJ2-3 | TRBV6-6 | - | TGTGCCAGCAGTTACGGTAGATTTAGCACAGATACGCAGTATTTT | CASSYGRFSTDTQYF
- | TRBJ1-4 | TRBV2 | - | TGTGCCAGCAGTTCCGATCAGGCGGAACTGTTTTTT | CASSSDQAELFF
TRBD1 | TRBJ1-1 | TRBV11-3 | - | TGTGCCAGCAGCAGACAGGGGGATACTGAAGCTTTCTTT | CASSRQGDTEAFF
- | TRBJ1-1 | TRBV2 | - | TGTGCCAGCAGTGATCGGGGCAGGGTAAACACTGAAGCTTTCTTT | CASSDRGRVNTEAFF
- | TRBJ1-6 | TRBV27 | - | TGTGCCAGCAGTTTATCTAACAGGGCAAGACTGGGTAATTCACCCCTCCACTTT | CASSLSNRARLGNSPLHF
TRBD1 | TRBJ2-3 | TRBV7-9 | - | TGTGCCAGCAGCCCCGGGACAGGGTCCCCCACAGATACGCAGTATTTT | CASSPGTGSPTDTQYF
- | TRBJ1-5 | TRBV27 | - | TGTGCCAGCAGTTTCCAGGGGATCGGGCAGCCCCAGCATTTT | CASSFQGIGQPQHF
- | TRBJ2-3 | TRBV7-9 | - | TGTGCCAGCAGCAATTCCGACCGGTCTTGGTCGGATACGCAGTATTTT | CASSNSDRSWSDTQYF
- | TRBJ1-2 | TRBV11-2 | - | TGTGCCAGCAGCTTAGATCAGACAGGAGGCTACACCTTC | CASSLDQTGGYTF
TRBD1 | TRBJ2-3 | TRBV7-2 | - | TGTGCCAGCAGCTTAGCACCGGGACAGGGGACAGATACGCAGTATTTT | CASSLAPGQGTDTQYF
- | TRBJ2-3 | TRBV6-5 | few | TGTGCCAGCAGTTACTCGACTAGCACAGATACGCAGTATTTT | CASSYSTSTDTQYF
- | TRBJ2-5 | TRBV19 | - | TGTGCCAGTAGTCGATGGACAGAACAAGAGACCCAGTACTTC | CASSRWTEQETQYF
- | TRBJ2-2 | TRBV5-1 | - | TGCGCCAGCAGCTTGGTCGAAGGGGTCAATACCGGGGAGCTGTTTTTT | CASSLVEGVNTGELFF
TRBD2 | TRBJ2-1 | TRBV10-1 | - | TGCGCCAGCAGTGGGACTAGCGGGAGTAATGAGCAGTTCTTC | CASSGTSGSNEQFF
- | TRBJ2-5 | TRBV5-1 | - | TGCGCCAGCAGCATCAAGGACGGCCAAGAGACCCAGTACTTC | CASSIKDGQETQYF
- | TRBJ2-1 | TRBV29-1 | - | TGCAGCGTTGAAAGGCGCTCCTACAATGAGCAGTTCTTC | CSVERRSYNEQFF
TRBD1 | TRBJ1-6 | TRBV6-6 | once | TGTGCCAGCAGTTGGGACAGGGGTGGTTCACCCCTCCACTTT | CASSWDRGGSPLHF
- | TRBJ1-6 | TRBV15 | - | TGTGCCACCAGCCCTAAAAGGCCGGCCACCTCACCCCTCCACTTT | CATSPKRPATSPLHF
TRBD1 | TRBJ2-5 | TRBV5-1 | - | TGCGCCAGCAGCCCTGGACAGGGCCAAGAGACCCAGTACTTC | CASSPGQGQETQYF
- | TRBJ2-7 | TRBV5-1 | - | TGCGCCAGCAGCTTGTTCTCCGGATACGAGCAGTACTTC | CASSLFSGYEQYF
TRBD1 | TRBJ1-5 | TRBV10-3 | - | TGTGCCATCAGTGAGTCGGGGACAGGCAATCAGCCCCAGCATTTT | CAISESGTGNQPQHF
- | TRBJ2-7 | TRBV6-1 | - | TGTGCCAGCAGTGATTTTACGGGGAAAACCTACGAGCAGTACTTC | CASSDFTGKTYEQYF
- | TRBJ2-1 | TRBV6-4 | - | TGTGCCAGCAGTCTCTATGACAGAAATGAGCAGTTCTTC | CASSLYDRNEQFF